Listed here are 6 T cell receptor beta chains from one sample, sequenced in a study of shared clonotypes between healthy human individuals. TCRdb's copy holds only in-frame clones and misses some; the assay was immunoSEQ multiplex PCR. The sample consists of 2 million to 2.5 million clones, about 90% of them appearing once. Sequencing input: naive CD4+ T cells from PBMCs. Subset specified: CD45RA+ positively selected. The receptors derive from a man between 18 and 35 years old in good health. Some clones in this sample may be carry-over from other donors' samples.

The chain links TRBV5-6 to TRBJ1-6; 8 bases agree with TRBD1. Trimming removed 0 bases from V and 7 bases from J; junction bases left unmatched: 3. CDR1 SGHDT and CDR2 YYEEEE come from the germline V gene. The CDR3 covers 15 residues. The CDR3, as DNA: TGTGCCAGCAGCTTGGGGGACAGGCGGAATTCACCCCTCCACTTT. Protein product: CASSLGDRRNSPLHF.

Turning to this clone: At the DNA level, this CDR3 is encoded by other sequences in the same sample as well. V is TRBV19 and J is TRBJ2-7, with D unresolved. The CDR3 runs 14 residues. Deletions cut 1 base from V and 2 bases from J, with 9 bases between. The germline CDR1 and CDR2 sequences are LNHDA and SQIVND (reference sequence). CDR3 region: CASSIVGRTYEQYF. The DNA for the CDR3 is TGTGCCAGTAGTATAGTTGGCCGAACCTACGAGCAGTACTTC.

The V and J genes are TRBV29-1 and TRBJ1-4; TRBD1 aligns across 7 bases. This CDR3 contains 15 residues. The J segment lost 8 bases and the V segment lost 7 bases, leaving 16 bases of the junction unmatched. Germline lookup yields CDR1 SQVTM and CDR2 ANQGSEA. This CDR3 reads CSATGTVTGGEKLFF. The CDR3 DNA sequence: TGCAGCGCAACCGGGACAGTAACCGGGGGCGAAAAACTGTTTTTT.

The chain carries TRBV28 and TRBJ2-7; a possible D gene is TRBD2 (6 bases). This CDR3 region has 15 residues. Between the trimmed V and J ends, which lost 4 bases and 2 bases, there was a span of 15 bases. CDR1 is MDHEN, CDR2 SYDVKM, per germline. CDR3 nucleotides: TGTGCCAGCAGTTCCCCGGCGGAGGGTACCTACGAGCAGTACTTC. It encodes CASSSPAEGTYEQYF. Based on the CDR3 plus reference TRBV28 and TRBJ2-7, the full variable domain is DVKVTQSSRYLVKRTGEKVFLECVQDMDHENMFWYRQDPGLGLRLIYFSYDVKMKEKGDIPEGYSVSREKKERFSLILESASTNQTSMYLCASSSPAEGTYEQYFGPGTRLTVT.

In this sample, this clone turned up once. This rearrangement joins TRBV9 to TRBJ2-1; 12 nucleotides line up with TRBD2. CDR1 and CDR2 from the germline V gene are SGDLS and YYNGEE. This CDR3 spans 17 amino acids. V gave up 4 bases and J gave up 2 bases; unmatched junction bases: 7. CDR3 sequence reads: CASSTRLAGVPYNEQFF. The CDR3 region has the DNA TGTGCCAGCAGCACCAGACTAGCGGGAGTCCCCTACAATGAGCAGTTCTTC.

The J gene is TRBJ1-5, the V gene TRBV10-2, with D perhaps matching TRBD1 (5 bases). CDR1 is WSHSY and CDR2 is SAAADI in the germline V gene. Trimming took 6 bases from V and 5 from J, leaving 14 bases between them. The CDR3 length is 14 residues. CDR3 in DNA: TGCGCCAGCAGATTCACAGGTTTCGATCAGCCCCAGCATTTT. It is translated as CASRFTGFDQPQHF.